This is a list of T cell receptor beta chains from one sample in a study of T cell clonotyping in hematopoietic cell transplantation. The assay was immunoSEQ multiplex PCR, and TCRdb's table has in-frame clones only and misses some. The sample has over 8,500 clones, roughly 85% seen once. The material was peripheral blood mononuclear cells, obtained 180 days after allogeneic stem cell transplant. The origin of the receptors is a female patient aged 50-59 years who had an allogeneic stem cell transplant from a related donor, so the T cells may come from the graft donor. Some clones in this sample may be carry-over from other donors' samples. Both conserved end residues are part of each CDR3. A D gene is named only where the DNA matches it firmly. The size field is filled for only some rows; it gives once, few, many or a size class.

>NA|TRBJ2-2|TRBV6-6|TRBD1
CASRGTGYAGELFF
TGTGCCAGCAGGGGGACAGGGTACGCCGGGGAGCTGTTTTTT
>NA|TRBJ2-2|TRBV5-1|TRBD2
CASSLRLAANTGELFF
TGCGCCAGCAGCTTGAGGCTAGCGGCGAACACCGGGGAGCTGTTTTTT
>NA|TRBJ2-1|TRBV27|NA
CASSLWGGEQFF
TGTGCCAGCAGTTTGTGGGGCGGTGAGCAGTTCTTC
>NA|TRBJ1-1|TRBV4-2|NA
CASSQEGFEGTEAFF
TGTGCCAGCAGCCAAGAAGGATTCGAGGGGACTGAAGCTTTCTTT
>NA|TRBJ2-7|TRBV9|NA
CASSVTANSYEQYF
TGTGCCAGCAGCGTCACTGCGAACTCCTACGAGCAGTACTTC
>NA|TRBJ2-4|TRBV5-6|NA
CASSLTENIQYF
TGTGCCAGCAGCTTGACGGAAAACATTCAGTACTTC
>few|TRBJ1-2|TRBV23-1|NA
CASSQSYGAPLSGYTF
TGCGCCAGCAGTCAATCGTATGGGGCTCCCTTGAGTGGCTACACCTTC
>NA|TRBJ2-5|TRBV7-9|TRBD1
CASMDRGQGGQETQYF
TGTGCCAGCATGGACAGGGGGCAGGGTGGACAAGAGACCCAGTACTTC
>NA|TRBJ1-5|TRBV6-5|NA
CASSGGPGPQHF
TGTGCCAGCAGTGGGGGGCCTGGGCCCCAGCATTTT
>NA|TRBJ2-6|TRBV7-8|TRBD1
CASSLGQGVSGANVLTF
TGTGCCAGCAGCTTGGGACAGGGAGTCTCTGGGGCCAACGTCCTGACTTTC
>NA|TRBJ2-1|TRBV7-3|TRBD2
CASRLTSGGSYNEQFF
TGTGCCAGCAGGTTGACTAGCGGGGGGTCCTACAATGAGCAGTTCTTC
>NA|TRBJ1-5|TRBV28|TRBD1
CASSFPGTGSWPQHF
TGTGCCAGCAGTTTTCCAGGGACAGGTAGTTGGCCCCAGCATTTT
>NA|TRBJ2-5|TRBV5-6|TRBD2
CASSLEAGVSQETQYF
TGTGCCAGCAGCTTGGAGGCGGGGGTGAGCCAAGAGACCCAGTACTTC
>NA|TRBJ1-1|TRBV27|TRBD1
CASRRQGALNTEAFF
TGTGCCAGCAGGAGACAGGGGGCTCTGAACACTGAAGCTTTCTTT
>NA|TRBJ1-2|TRBV20-1|NA
CSARTDYGYTF
TGCAGTGCCCGGACGGACTATGGCTACACCTTC
>NA|TRBJ1-5|TRBV30|NA
CAWSTGRNQPQHF
TGTGCCTGGAGTACAGGGCGGAATCAGCCCCAGCATTTT
>NA|TRBJ1-6|TRBV5-1|TRBD1
CASSLEGGTGNSPLHF
TGCGCCAGCAGCTTGGAAGGGGGGACAGGGAATTCACCCCTCCACTTT
>few|TRBJ1-1|TRBV5-6|TRBD1
CASSGSPRDSEAFF
TGTGCCAGCAGCGGGTCCCCCCGGGACAGTGAAGCTTTCTTT
>NA|TRBJ2-3|TRBV30|TRBD1
CAWGGYDRTGLSTDTQYF
TGTGCCTGGGGGGGTTATGACCGGACAGGGTTGAGCACAGATACGCAGTATTTT
>NA|TRBJ2-7|TRBV6-6|TRBD1
CAHRDRISYEQYF
TGTGCCCACCGGGACAGAATCTCCTACGAGCAGTACTTC
>NA|TRBJ1-2|TRBV7-2|NA
CASSTRGTAVGYGYTF
TGTGCCAGCAGCACCCGGGGCACAGCGGTGGGCTATGGCTACACCTTC
>NA|TRBJ2-7|TRBV9|TRBD1
CASSGRTGGFYEQYF
TGTGCCAGCAGCGGTAGGACAGGGGGCTTTTACGAGCAGTACTTC
>NA|TRBJ1-2|TRBV9|NA
CASSVDPSQGHTYGYTF
TGTGCCAGCAGCGTAGATCCCTCTCAGGGTCACACCTATGGCTACACCTTC
>NA|TRBJ2-5|TRBV9|NA
CASSVGGETQYF
TGTGCCAGCAGCGTAGGGGGGGAGACCCAGTACTTC
>NA|TRBJ2-3|TRBV13|TRBD2
CASSLAGGSADTQYF
TGTGCCAGCAGCTTAGCGGGGGGATCGGCAGATACGCAGTATTTT